This record concerns one T cell receptor (beta chain) sequence. The sample has other DNA sequences that encode this CDR3 too. Germline loops: CDR1 SGHRS, CDR2 YFSETQ. CDR3 length: 14 residues. Trimming removed 1 base at V and 1 base at J, with 6 bases between. Original analysis: Amplification of reference gene primers was used by the study to estimate nucleated cell counts. TCRdb's copy holds only in-frame clones and misses some; the assay was immunoSEQ multiplex PCR. The DNA was the basis for D and trimming; V, J and clone size are from that table. The table includes about 300,000 clones, roughly 90% detected once. These data belong to a study of blood T cell repertoires in COVID-19.

The sample taken for sequencing was PBMCs or T cells enriched from blood (not recorded which). This chain joins TRBV5-1 and TRBJ1-3; tentatively, D is TRBD1 (5 bases). The TCR originated in a woman between 18 and 29 years old with acute COVID-19. The CDR3 here is CASSLSGSGNTIYF. CDR3 nucleotides: TGCGCCAGCAGCTTGTCAGGGTCTGGAAACACCATATATTTT.